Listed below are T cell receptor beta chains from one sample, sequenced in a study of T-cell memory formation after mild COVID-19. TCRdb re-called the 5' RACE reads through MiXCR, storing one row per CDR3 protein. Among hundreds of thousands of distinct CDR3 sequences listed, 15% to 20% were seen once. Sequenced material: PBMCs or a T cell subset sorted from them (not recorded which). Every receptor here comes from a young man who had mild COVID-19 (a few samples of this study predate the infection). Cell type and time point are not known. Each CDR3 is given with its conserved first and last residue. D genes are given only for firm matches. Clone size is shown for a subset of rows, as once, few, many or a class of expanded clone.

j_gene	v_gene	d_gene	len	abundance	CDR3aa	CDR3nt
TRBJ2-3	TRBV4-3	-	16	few	CASSPEPPSRSDTQYF	TGCGCCAGCAGCCCTGAGCCCCCTAGCAGGTCAGATACGCAGTATTTT
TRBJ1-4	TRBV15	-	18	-	CATSRDPSGGSSNEKLFF	TGTGCCACCAGCAGAGATCCGTCCGGGGGCTCCTCTAATGAAAAACTGTTTTTT
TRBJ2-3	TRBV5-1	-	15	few	CASSLDRARTDTQYF	TGCGCCAGCAGCTTGGATAGGGCCCGCACAGATACGCAGTATTTT
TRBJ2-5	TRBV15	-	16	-	CATSRALGLMGETQYF	TGTGCCACCAGCAGAGCATTGGGACTTATGGGGGAGACCCAGTACTTC
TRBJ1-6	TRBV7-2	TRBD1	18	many	CASSRNLLQTGSVSPLHF	TGTGCCAGCAGCCGAAACCTCCTACAGACAGGGTCCGTTTCACCCCTCCACTTT
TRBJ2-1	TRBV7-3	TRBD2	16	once	CASSSWAGGLSDEQFF	TGTGCCAGCAGCTCGTGGGCGGGGGGGCTTTCAGATGAGCAGTTCTTC
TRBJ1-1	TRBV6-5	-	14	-	CASRRWTGGHEAFF	TGTGCCAGCAGGAGATGGACCGGAGGGCATGAGGCTTTCTTT
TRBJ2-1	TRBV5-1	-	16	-	CASSLGAGRGGSEQFF	TGCGCCAGCAGCTTGGGGGCGGGGCGAGGTGGTAGTGAGCAGTTCTTC
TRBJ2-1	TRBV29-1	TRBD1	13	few	CSAIGQGGNEQFF	TGCAGCGCTATCGGACAGGGCGGCAATGAGCAGTTCTTC
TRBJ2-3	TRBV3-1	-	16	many	CASSQVSLRQAQGQYF	TGTGCCAGCAGCCAAGTTTCACTTCGACAGGCCCAGGGGCAGTATTTT
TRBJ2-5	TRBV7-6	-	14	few	CASSLALGRETQYF	TGTGCCAGCAGCTTAGCGCTGGGGCGAGAGACCCAGTACTTC
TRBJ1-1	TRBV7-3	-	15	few	CASSSSTGMNTEAFF	TGTGCCAGCAGCTCTTCGACAGGCATGAACACTGAAGCTTTCTTT
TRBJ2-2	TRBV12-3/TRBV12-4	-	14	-	CASSFREIDGELFF	TGTGCCAGCAGTTTCCGGGAGATAGACGGGGAGCTGTTTTTT
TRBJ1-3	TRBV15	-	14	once	CATSRDRDGNTIYF	TGTGCCACCAGCAGAGACAGGGATGGAAACACCATATATTTT
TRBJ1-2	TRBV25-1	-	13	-	CASSQEGNYGYTF	TGTGCCAGCAGTCAAGAGGGGAACTATGGCTACACCTTC
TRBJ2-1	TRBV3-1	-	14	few	CASSQLGARDEQFF	TGTGCCAGCAGCCAACTGGGGGCGAGGGATGAGCAGTTCTTC
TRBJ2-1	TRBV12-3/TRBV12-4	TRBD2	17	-	CASSLRGFAGGYNEQFF	TGTGCCAGCAGTTTAAGGGGCTTTGCGGGGGGGTACAATGAGCAGTTCTTC
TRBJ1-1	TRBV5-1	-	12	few	CASSEENTEAFF	TGCGCCAGCAGCGAGGAGAACACTGAAGCTTTCTTT
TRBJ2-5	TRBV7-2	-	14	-	CASSSARSQETQYF	TGTGCCAGCAGCTCCGCCCGCAGCCAAGAGACCCAGTACTTC
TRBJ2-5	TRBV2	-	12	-	CANSAGSETQYF	TGTGCCAACAGTGCAGGGTCCGAGACCCAGTACTTC
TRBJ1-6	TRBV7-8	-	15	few	CASSGRVVRGSPLHF	TGTGCCAGCAGCGGCAGGGTAGTCAGGGGTTCACCCCTCCACTTT
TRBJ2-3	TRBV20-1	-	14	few	CSAGPPASTDTQYF	TGCAGTGCTGGCCCCCCCGCTAGCACAGATACGCAGTATTTT
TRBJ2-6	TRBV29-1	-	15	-	CSVEVGGTGANVLTF	TGCAGCGTTGAAGTAGGGGGGACTGGGGCCAACGTCCTGACTTTC
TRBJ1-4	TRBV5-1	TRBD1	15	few	CASSLGQGIGEKLFF	TGCGCCAGCAGCTTGGGACAGGGCATCGGTGAAAAACTGTTTTTT
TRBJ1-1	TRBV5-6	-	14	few	CASSMDIMNTEAFF	TGTGCCAGCAGCATGGACATCATGAACACTGAAGCTTTCTTT
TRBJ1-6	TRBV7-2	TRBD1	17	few	CASSLGPRTGMNSPLHF	TGTGCCAGCAGCTTAGGACCCAGGACAGGGATGAATTCACCCCTCCACTTT
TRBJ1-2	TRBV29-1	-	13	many	CSVLKIANYGYTF	TGCAGCGTTCTCAAAATCGCAAACTATGGCTACACCTTC
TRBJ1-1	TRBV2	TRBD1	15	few	CASRSQGARGTEAFF	TGTGCCAGCAGGTCCCAGGGGGCGCGGGGCACTGAAGCTTTCTTT
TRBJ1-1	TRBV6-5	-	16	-	CASSYAPGQPNTEAFF	TGTGCCAGCAGTTACGCTCCAGGACAGCCGAACACTGAAGCTTTCTTT
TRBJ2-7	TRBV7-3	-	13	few	CASSLGPIYEQYF	TGTGCCAGCAGCTTAGGCCCCATCTACGAGCAGTACTTC
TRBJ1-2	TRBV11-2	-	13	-	CASSPGHLYGYTF	TGTGCCAGCAGCCCGGGACACCTCTATGGCTACACCTTC
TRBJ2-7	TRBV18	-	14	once	CASSPLDSSYEQYF	TGTGCCAGCTCACCACTGGACAGTAGCTACGAGCAGTACTTC
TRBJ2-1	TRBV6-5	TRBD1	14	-	CASSTGTGVNEQFF	TGTGCCAGCAGCACCGGGACAGGGGTGAATGAGCAGTTCTTC
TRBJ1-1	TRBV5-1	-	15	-	CASSPSAGVNTEAFF	TGCGCCAGCAGCCCCTCTGCAGGGGTGAACACTGAAGCTTTCTTT
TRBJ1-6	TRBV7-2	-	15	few	CASSLFPRGNSPLHF	TGTGCCAGCAGCTTATTCCCCAGGGGCAATTCACCCCTCCACTTT
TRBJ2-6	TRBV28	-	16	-	CASSSDLLSGANVLTF	TGTGCCAGCAGTTCAGACCTACTCTCTGGGGCCAACGTCCTGACTTTC
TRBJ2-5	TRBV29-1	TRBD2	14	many	CSVEALSSGLGQYF	TGCAGCGTTGAAGCGTTGTCTAGCGGGCTGGGCCAGTACTTC
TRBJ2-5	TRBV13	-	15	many	CASSPRAFVGETQYF	TGTGCCAGCAGCCCCCGGGCCTTCGTTGGAGAGACCCAGTACTTC
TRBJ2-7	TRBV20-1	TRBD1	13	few	CSATGTGGYEQYF	TGCAGTGCTACCGGGACAGGGGGCTACGAGCAGTACTTC
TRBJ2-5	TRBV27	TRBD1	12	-	CASSNRGEAQYF	TGTGCCAGCAGTAACAGGGGAGAGGCCCAGTACTTC
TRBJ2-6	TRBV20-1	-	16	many	CSARVQGAPGANVLTF	TGCAGTGCTAGAGTTCAGGGAGCCCCTGGGGCCAACGTCCTGACTTTC
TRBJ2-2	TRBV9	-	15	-	CASSVGGVGTGELFF	TGTGCCAGCAGCGTAGGCGGGGTTGGCACCGGGGAGCTGTTTTTT
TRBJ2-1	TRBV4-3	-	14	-	CASSQEILSNEQFF	TGCGCCAGCAGCCAAGAAATTCTCTCGAATGAGCAGTTCTTC
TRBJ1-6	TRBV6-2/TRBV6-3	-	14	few	CASRRTSPGAPLHF	TGTGCCAGCAGACGGACGTCCCCGGGGGCACCCCTCCACTTT
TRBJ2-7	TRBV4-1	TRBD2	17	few	CASSQDRTSGASYEQYF	TGCGCCAGCAGCCAAGACCGGACTAGCGGGGCCTCCTACGAGCAGTACTTC
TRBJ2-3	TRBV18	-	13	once	CASVWPEWDTQYF	TGTGCCAGCGTCTGGCCCGAGTGGGATACGCAGTATTTT
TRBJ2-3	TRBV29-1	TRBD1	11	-	CSQGAGDTQYF	TGCAGCCAGGGGGCGGGGGATACGCAGTATTTT
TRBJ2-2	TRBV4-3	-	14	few	CASSHRENTGELFF	TGCGCCAGCAGCCATAGGGAAAACACCGGGGAGCTGTTTTTT
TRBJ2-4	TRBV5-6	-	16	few	CASSPDRSGAKNIQYF	TGTGCCAGCAGCCCCGACAGAAGTGGGGCCAAAAACATTCAGTACTTC
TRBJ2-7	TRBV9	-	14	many	CASSVKAGAGEQYF	TGTGCCAGCAGCGTAAAGGCGGGGGCGGGTGAGCAGTACTTC
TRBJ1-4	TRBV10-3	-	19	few	CAISESWGRTTATNEKLFF	TGTGCCATCAGTGAGTCGTGGGGGAGGACTACCGCAACTAATGAAAAACTGTTTTTT
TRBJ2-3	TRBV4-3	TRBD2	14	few	CASSQEGAGHTQYF	TGCGCCAGCAGCCAAGAGGGAGCGGGGCATACGCAGTATTTT
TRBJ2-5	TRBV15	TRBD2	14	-	CATSRSGGAETQYF	TGTGCCACCAGCAGAAGCGGGGGGGCCGAGACCCAGTACTTC
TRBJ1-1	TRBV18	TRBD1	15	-	CASSPQGAISTEAFF	TGTGCCAGCTCACCTCAGGGGGCGATTAGCACTGAAGCTTTCTTT
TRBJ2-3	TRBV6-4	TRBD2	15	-	CASSDRGGSTDTQYF	TGTGCCAGCAGTGACCGGGGGGGGAGCACAGATACGCAGTATTTT